This TCR beta chain is drawn from a study of T cells in Graves' hyperthyroidism and ophthalmopathy. Findings and limits, study-wide: Researchers report that a 13 V-J model separated ophthalmopathy from stable hyperthyroidism. Most expanded thyroid clonotypes above 0.001 recurred in blood.

Using RNA transcripts as the source, TCR beta CDR3 regions were amplified. HTBI primers were the set used in a first-round RT-PCR of the TCR CDR3. TCRdb passed the multiplex PCR reads through MiXCR, listing each CDR3 protein once. This table holds hundreds of thousands of distinct CDR3 sequences, more than 15% found once. For the diagnoses, clinical symptoms, serum thyroxine and TRAb, thyroid ultrasound and orbital computed tomography were used. Source material for PBMCs was less than 12 ml fresh peripheral blood. Notes on this clonotype: What it recognizes is unknown.

Sequenced input: blood. This receptor was obtained from a woman aged 55-70 years with Graves' ophthalmopathy.

The CDR3 nucleotides are TGTGCCAGCAGAATAGGGGGGGACACTGAAGCTTTCTTT. It specifies CASRIGGDTEAFF. This sequence joins TRBV7-3 and TRBJ1-1, with a tentative D call TRBD1 (6 bases). This CDR3 comprises 13 residues. CDR1 SGHTA and CDR2 FQGTGA come from the germline V gene. Trimming stripped 6 bases from V and 3 bases from J, with 11 bases between. Looking up the rest from reference TRBV7-3 and TRBJ1-1 gives the full variable domain: GAGVSQTPSNKVTEKGKYVELRCDPISGHTALYWYRQSLGQGPEFLIYFQGTGAADDSGLPNDRFFAVRPEGSVSTLKIQRTERGDSAVYLCASRIGGDTEAFFGQGTRLTVV.